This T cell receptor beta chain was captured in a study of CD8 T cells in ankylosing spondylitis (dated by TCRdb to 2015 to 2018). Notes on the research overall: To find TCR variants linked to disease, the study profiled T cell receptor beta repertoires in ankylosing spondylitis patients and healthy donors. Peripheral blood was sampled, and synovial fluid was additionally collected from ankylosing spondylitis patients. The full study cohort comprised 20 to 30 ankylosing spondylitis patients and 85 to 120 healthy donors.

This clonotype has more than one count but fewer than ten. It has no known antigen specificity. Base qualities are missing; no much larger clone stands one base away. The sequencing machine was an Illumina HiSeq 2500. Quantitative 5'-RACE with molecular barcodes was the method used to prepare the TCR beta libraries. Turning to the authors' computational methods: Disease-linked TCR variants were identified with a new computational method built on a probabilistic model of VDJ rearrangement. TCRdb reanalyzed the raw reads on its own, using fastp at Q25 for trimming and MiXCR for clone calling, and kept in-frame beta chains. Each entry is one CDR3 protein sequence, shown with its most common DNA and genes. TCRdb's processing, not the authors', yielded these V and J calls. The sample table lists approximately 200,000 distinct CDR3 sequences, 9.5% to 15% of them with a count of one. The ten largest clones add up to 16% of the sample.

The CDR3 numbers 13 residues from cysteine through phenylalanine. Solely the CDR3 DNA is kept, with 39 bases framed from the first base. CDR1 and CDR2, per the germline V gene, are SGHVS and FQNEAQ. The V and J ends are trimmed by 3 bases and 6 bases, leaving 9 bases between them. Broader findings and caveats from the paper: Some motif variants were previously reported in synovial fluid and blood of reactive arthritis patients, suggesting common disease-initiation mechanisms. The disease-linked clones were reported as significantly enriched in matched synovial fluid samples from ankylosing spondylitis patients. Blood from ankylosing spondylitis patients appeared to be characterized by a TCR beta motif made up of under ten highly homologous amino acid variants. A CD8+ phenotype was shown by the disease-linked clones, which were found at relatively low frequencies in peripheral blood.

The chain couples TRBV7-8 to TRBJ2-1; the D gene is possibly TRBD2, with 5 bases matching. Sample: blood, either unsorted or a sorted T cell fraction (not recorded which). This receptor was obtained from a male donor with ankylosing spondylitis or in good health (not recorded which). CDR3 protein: CASSLDFSNEQFF. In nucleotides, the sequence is TGTGCCAGCAGCTTGGACTTTTCCAATGAGCAGTTCTTC.